This is a list of T cell receptor beta chains from one sample in a study of vaccination and CD4 T cells after COVID-19. TCRdb re-called the PCR reads through MiXCR, storing one row per CDR3 protein. The sample has 6,500 or so distinct CDR3 sequences, more than 40% seen once. No cognate antigen is known for these TCRs. The sequenced sample consisted of CD4+ T cells from blood, cultured in vitro. Receptors were obtained from a human donor in good health. Each CDR3 is given with its conserved first and last residue. The D gene is left open where the match is weak. Expanded clones are given a class, and other clones once, few, many or no size at all.

v_call	d_call	clone_size	j_call	cdr3_nt	cdr3_aa
TRBV5-1	-	-	TRBJ2-2	TGCGCCAGCAGCTCATCCGGGACCCCCGGGGAGCTGTTTTTT	CASSSSGTPGELFF
TRBV9	TRBD1	few	TRBJ1-1	TGTGCCAGCAGCGTAGCCGGACAGGGCGGCCTACAAGCTTTCTTT	CASSVAGQGGLQAFF
TRBV12-3/TRBV12-4	-	-	TRBJ2-3	TGTGCCAGCAGTTTAGCAGGAGGGCGCACAGATACGCAGTATTTT	CASSLAGGRTDTQYF
TRBV7-8	TRBD2	-	TRBJ2-7	TGTGCCAGCACTCGGACTAGCGGGGGGCTAAGCTCCTACGAGCAGTACTTC	CASTRTSGGLSSYEQYF
TRBV5-4	-	-	TRBJ1-1	TGTGCCAGCAGCTTCAAGTTCCAGCGGTTGGCTTTCTTT	CASSFKFQRLAFF
TRBV27	-	-	TRBJ1-5	TGTGCCAGCGGCGGTAGCAATCAGCCCCAGCATTTT	CASGGSNQPQHF
TRBV6-1	-	few	TRBJ1-1	TGTGCCAGCAGCCTCAGCAGGTTAGTTCAGAACACTGAAGCTTTCTTT	CASSLSRLVQNTEAFF
TRBV20-1	TRBD1	few	TRBJ1-1	TGCAGTTCTTTTGGGACAGGCGTCACTGAAGCTTTCTTT	CSSFGTGVTEAFF
TRBV19	TRBD2	-	TRBJ2-2	TGTGCCAGTAGTAGAGAGACTAGCGGGAGGGGAGGGGAGCTGTTTTTT	CASSRETSGRGGELFF
TRBV24-1	TRBD2	few	TRBJ2-1	TGTGCCACCAGTGGAAATAGCGGGGAGAAAGGTAATGAGCAGTTCTTC	CATSGNSGEKGNEQFF
TRBV29-1	TRBD1	-	TRBJ2-5	TGCAGCGTTGTCTGGTTGGGACAGGTGCCACAAGAGACCCAGTACTTC	CSVVWLGQVPQETQYF
TRBV12-3/TRBV12-4	-	-	TRBJ1-1	TGTGCCAGCAGTGACTGGGGGGGTACGAACACTGAAGCTTTCTTT	CASSDWGGTNTEAFF
TRBV19	TRBD1	-	TRBJ1-2	TGTGCCAGTACCTCCGACAGGGGAATGGATGGCTACACCTTC	CASTSDRGMDGYTF
TRBV10-3	-	few	TRBJ2-3	TGTGCCATCAGTGTGGCTTCCCCAGATACGCAGTATTTT	CAISVASPDTQYF
TRBV20-1	-	-	TRBJ1-6	TGCAGTGCTAGGGACACCGGGTACTCCTATAATTCACCCCTCCACTTT	CSARDTGYSYNSPLHF
TRBV20-1	-	-	TRBJ1-3	TGCAGTGCTAGAGACAGGAGACACTCTGGAAACACCATATATTTT	CSARDRRHSGNTIYF
TRBV15	TRBD2	-	TRBJ2-1	TGTGCCACCAGCAGAGAGGTACTAGCGGGGGCCTCCTACAATGAGCAGTTCTTC	CATSREVLAGASYNEQFF
TRBV6-1	-	few	TRBJ1-2	TGTGCCAGCAGACAGGGTATGGGCTATGGCTACACCTTC	CASRQGMGYGYTF
TRBV2	-	few	TRBJ2-7	TGTGCCAGCAGGGCGGTTTACGAGCAGTACTTC	CASRAVYEQYF
TRBV20-1	TRBD2	-	TRBJ2-7	TGCAGTGCTAGAGATCTTGTAGCGGGGACCCTACGTGAGCAGTACTTC	CSARDLVAGTLREQYF
TRBV4-2	TRBD1	-	TRBJ1-1	TGTGCCAGCAGCCAAGACCGACGGGACAGGGGTCACACTGAAGCTTTCTTT	CASSQDRRDRGHTEAFF
TRBV10-1	TRBD2	-	TRBJ2-3	TGCGCCAGCAGTGAGCCGGGACTAAAAACAGATACGCAGTATTTT	CASSEPGLKTDTQYF
TRBV5-1	-	few	TRBJ2-1	TGCGCCAGCAGCTTGGACACAACTTCTCACAATGAGCAGTTCTTC	CASSLDTTSHNEQFF
TRBV18	-	-	TRBJ1-2	TGTGCCAGCTCACCAGGCTTCGGAGGGAGGGAGTATGGCTACACCTTC	CASSPGFGGREYGYTF
TRBV20-1	TRBD2	-	TRBJ2-3	TGCAGTGCTAGAGATTGGACTAGCGGGCTGGATACGCAGTATTTT	CSARDWTSGLDTQYF
TRBV19	-	-	TRBJ2-1	TGTGCCAGTAGTATTACCTGGGGCCCTTACAATGAGCAGTTCTTC	CASSITWGPYNEQFF
TRBV19	TRBD1	-	TRBJ2-2	TGTGCCACGGGACAGGGGGAAAGGGAGCTGTTTTTT	CATGQGERELFF
TRBV6-5	TRBD1	-	TRBJ1-1	TGTGCCAGCAGTTCGGACAGGGGAAAGGAAGCTTTCTTT	CASSSDRGKEAFF
TRBV7-9	-	-	TRBJ1-1	TGTGCCAGCAGCTTAGCTGGTTCAGCTGAAGCTTTCTTT	CASSLAGSAEAFF
TRBV10-3	TRBD2	-	TRBJ2-3	TGTGCCATCAGTGATCGGCGGGGGGGCGCCACAGATACGCAGTATTTT	CAISDRRGGATDTQYF
TRBV20-1	TRBD2	-	TRBJ2-2	TGCAGTGCTAGACTTGCTCGGGGGGGGCTGGGCACCGGGGAGCTGTTTTTT	CSARLARGGLGTGELFF
TRBV9	TRBD2	-	TRBJ2-5	TGTGCCAGCAGCGCCCTAGCGGGGGGACGGGAGACCCAGTACTTC	CASSALAGGRETQYF
TRBV19	TRBD1	-	TRBJ1-6	TGTGCCAGTAGTATCTCCGGACAGGGAAGGGATTCACCCCTCCACTTT	CASSISGQGRDSPLHF
TRBV19	-	-	TRBJ2-2	TGTGCCAGTAGTATCCGGCCGGGGGCCGGCGGGGAGCTGTTTTTT	CASSIRPGAGGELFF
TRBV10-3	-	few	TRBJ2-5	TGTGCCATCAGTGACCTTGCCGGGAGGGGGCAAGGGGAGACCCAGTACTTC	CAISDLAGRGQGETQYF
TRBV7-2	-	few	TRBJ1-1	TGTGCCAGCAGCTCACTAAGGTTACCGAACACTGAAGCTTTCTTT	CASSSLRLPNTEAFF
TRBV19	TRBD1	-	TRBJ1-1	TGTGCCAGTAGTCCAGGGGGAGGGTGGACTGAAGCTTTCTTT	CASSPGGGWTEAFF
TRBV6-2/TRBV6-3	-	-	TRBJ1-2	TGTGCCAGCCAGGGGACGGACTATGGCTACACCTTC	CASQGTDYGYTF
TRBV7-8	TRBD1	-	TRBJ1-1	TGTGCCAGCAGCTTAGCGGCAGGGGGCACTGAAGCTTTCTTT	CASSLAAGGTEAFF
TRBV6-1	TRBD2	-	TRBJ2-3	TGTGCCAGCAGCCGCAGCGGGGGGGCTGGCACAGATACGCAGTATTTT	CASSRSGGAGTDTQYF
TRBV2	TRBD2	-	TRBJ2-3	TGTGCCAGCAGTGATATTAGGGCTAGCGGGAGTTTAGTTACGCAGTATTTT	CASSDIRASGSLVTQYF
TRBV12-3/TRBV12-4	TRBD1	-	TRBJ2-5	TGTGCCAGCAGTCACGGACAGGGGGCCCAGTACTTC	CASSHGQGAQYF
TRBV20-1	-	-	TRBJ1-4	TGCAGTGCAGGACACGGGGGGAATGAAAAACTGTTTTTT	CSAGHGGNEKLFF
TRBV6-1	-	few	TRBJ1-1	TGTGCCAGCGGACTAGTTGGGGTCGCTTTCTTT	CASGLVGVAFF
TRBV6-2/TRBV6-3	TRBD1	-	TRBJ1-2	TGTGCCAGCAGTTCCCCGGGACAGATCTATGGCTACACCTTC	CASSSPGQIYGYTF